This T cell receptor beta chain was identified during a study of OX40 agonist ivuxolimab in advanced cancers. Study at large: From about 23 to 85 years was the age range, with a mean of about 54 years, and 65% to 90% were male.

Germline V CDR1 and CDR2: MDHEN, SYDVKM. This CDR3 spans 15 amino acids. V dropped 6 bases and J dropped 5; count of bases not matched to a gene: 6. A remark on this clone: No antigen is known for it.

The data were produced by immunoSEQ multiplex PCR, yet TCRdb's version contains in-frame clones alone and is incomplete. The table lists about 14,000 clones, approximately 93% of them singletons. Study observations and caveats: Which antigen the expanded peripheral T cells recognized is unknown.

Sampled blood was obtained at baseline, cycle 4 day 1, and cycle 7 day 1. The rearrangement joins TRBV28 to TRBJ2-3; 12 nucleotides match TRBD2. The sequencing here drew on CD4+ or CD8+ T cells sorted from blood, taken in a trial of the OX40 agonist ivuxolimab. The origin of this receptor is an adult with an advanced solid tumor such as melanoma, head and neck, liver or kidney cancer. This CDR3 is CASRRTSGRLDTQYF. As DNA, the CDR3 is TGTGCCAGCAGACGTACTAGCGGGAGGTTAGATACGCAGTATTTT.